A selection of T cell receptor beta chains follows, all from one sample in a study of radiotherapy plus CTLA-4 blockade in lung cancer. Method: immunoSEQ multiplex PCR; TCRdb's copy keeps in-frame clones and lacks some. The repertoire holds 85,000 to 100,000 clones, around 87% seen once, with 16% in the top ten. This specimen was peripheral blood, taken from a patient treated with radiotherapy plus ipilimumab. The receptors shown here come from a human donor with non-small cell lung cancer that progressed on radiotherapy plus ipilimumab. Each CDR3 is given with its conserved first and last residue. The D gene is left open where the match is weak. Part of the rows lack a size; the others show once, few, many or a class for expanded clones.

TRBV9,TRBJ2-7,-,TRBD1,CASSAGGAILYEQYF,TGTGCCAGCAGCGCAGGGGGCGCAATCCTGTACGAGCAGTACTTC
TRBV6-5,TRBJ2-6,-,-,CASGTGANVLTF,TGTGCCAGCGGCACTGGGGCCAACGTCCTGACTTTC
TRBV19,TRBJ1-1,-,-,CASTSTANTEAFF,TGTGCCAGTACCTCGACAGCGAACACTGAAGCTTTCTTT
TRBV6-5,TRBJ2-1,-,TRBD2,CASSYVLAGGVNEQFF,TGTGCCAGCAGTTACGTACTAGCGGGTGGTGTCAATGAGCAGTTCTTC
TRBV15,TRBJ2-3,-,-,CATGWAKVTDTQYF,TGTGCCACCGGGTGGGCGAAGGTAACAGATACGCAGTATTTT
TRBV4-2,TRBJ1-3,-,-,CASSQVQASSGNTIYF,TGTGCCAGCAGCCAAGTGCAGGCGAGCTCTGGAAACACCATATATTTT
TRBV9,TRBJ2-7,-,TRBD1,CASSPSRTGNPGEQYF,TGTGCCAGCAGCCCCTCCAGGACAGGGAACCCCGGGGAGCAGTACTTC
TRBV11-3,TRBJ1-4,few,-,CASSPTGLHEKLFF,TGTGCCAGCAGCCCGACTGGACTACATGAAAAACTGTTTTTT
TRBV5-4,TRBJ1-4,-,-,CASSSQEKLFF,TGTGCCAGCAGCTCCCAAGAAAAACTGTTTTTT
TRBV10-3,TRBJ2-3,-,TRBD2,CAISEPRTSGSPDTQYF,TGTGCCATCAGTGAGCCCCGGACTAGCGGGAGCCCAGATACGCAGTATTTT
TRBV6-1,TRBJ2-1,once,TRBD2,CASTWASGGNNEQFF,TGTGCCAGCACTTGGGCTAGCGGGGGGAACAATGAGCAGTTCTTC
TRBV28,TRBJ1-1,-,TRBD1,CASSSTGGYTEAFF,TGTGCCAGCAGTTCTACAGGGGGGTACACTGAAGCTTTCTTT
TRBV10-3,TRBJ1-2,-,-,CAISDIHRESGGYTF,TGTGCCATCAGTGATATTCACAGGGAGAGCGGTGGCTACACCTTC
TRBV27,TRBJ1-3,-,TRBD1,CASSLTRRTGAGNTIYF,TGTGCCAGCAGTTTAACCCGAAGGACAGGGGCTGGAAACACCATATATTTT
TRBV7-9,TRBJ1-3,-,-,CASSLAGRSSGNTIYF,TGTGCCAGCAGCTTAGCGGGCAGATCCTCTGGAAACACCATATATTTT
TRBV28,TRBJ1-1,-,-,CASSLEGNTEAFF,TGTGCCAGCAGTTTAGAGGGGAACACTGAAGCTTTCTTT
TRBV6-6,TRBJ1-6,-,-,CASSYGQEPYNSPLHF,TGTGCCAGCAGTTACGGCCAGGAACCCTATAATTCACCCCTCCACTTT
TRBV5-1,TRBJ1-6,-,TRBD1,CASSTGTAVDSPLHF,TGCGCCAGCAGCACCGGGACAGCCGTTGATTCACCCCTCCACTTT
TRBV28,TRBJ2-2,-,-,CASSLTGRPGELFF,TGTGCCAGCAGTTTAACTGGCCGTCCAGGGGAGCTGTTTTTT
TRBV6-4,TRBJ2-7,once,TRBD1,CASSETGGPSYEQYF,TGTGCCAGCAGTGAAACAGGGGGCCCATCCTACGAGCAGTACTTC
TRBV19,TRBJ1-3,-,-,CASAYRGNTIYF,TGTGCCAGTGCTTATCGAGGGAACACCATATATTTT
TRBV5-1,TRBJ1-3,-,TRBD1,CASSLIGSAGTGRSGNTIYF,TGCGCCAGCAGCTTGATAGGTTCGGCCGGGACAGGGCGCTCTGGAAACACCATATATTTT
TRBV10-3,TRBJ2-7,-,-,CAISALSYEQYF,TGTGCCATCAGTGCTCTCTCCTACGAGCAGTACTTC
TRBV10-2,TRBJ2-3,-,TRBD1,CASTPTSPGQGTTGQYF,TGCGCCAGTACCCCGACATCACCGGGACAGGGGACTACGGGGCAGTATTTT
TRBV18,TRBJ1-6,-,-,CASSPLSPSPLHF,TGTGCCAGCTCACCTCTCTCCCCTTCACCCCTCCACTTT
TRBV19,TRBJ2-1,-,-,CASSIGRSTADEQFF,TGTGCCAGTAGTATCGGACGTTCAACCGCTGATGAGCAGTTCTTC
TRBV9,TRBJ1-3,-,-,CASSKGQPVSGNTIYF,TGTGCCAGCAGTAAAGGACAGCCTGTCTCTGGAAACACCATATATTTT
TRBV10-3,TRBJ2-1,-,TRBD1,CAIRGTGINEQFF,TGTGCCATCAGAGGGACAGGGATCAATGAGCAGTTCTTC
TRBV5-6,TRBJ1-1,-,-,CASNLRQVTTEAFF,TGTGCCAGCAACCTCAGACAGGTAACGACTGAAGCTTTCTTT
TRBV9,TRBJ1-2,-,TRBD1,CASSGGDRGYGYTF,TGTGCCAGCAGCGGCGGGGACAGGGGCTATGGCTACACCTTC
TRBV6-5,TRBJ2-5,-,-,CASMRGGTQYF,TGTGCCAGTATGCGAGGGGGGACCCAGTACTTC
TRBV4-2,TRBJ2-7,-,-,CASSQERQRTYEQYF,TGTGCCAGCAGCCAAGAGCGGCAGCGGACCTACGAGCAGTACTTC
TRBV4-1,TRBJ1-2,-,-,CASSQARQGSSYGYTF,TGCGCCAGCAGCCAAGCTCGTCAGGGAAGTAGCTATGGCTACACCTTC